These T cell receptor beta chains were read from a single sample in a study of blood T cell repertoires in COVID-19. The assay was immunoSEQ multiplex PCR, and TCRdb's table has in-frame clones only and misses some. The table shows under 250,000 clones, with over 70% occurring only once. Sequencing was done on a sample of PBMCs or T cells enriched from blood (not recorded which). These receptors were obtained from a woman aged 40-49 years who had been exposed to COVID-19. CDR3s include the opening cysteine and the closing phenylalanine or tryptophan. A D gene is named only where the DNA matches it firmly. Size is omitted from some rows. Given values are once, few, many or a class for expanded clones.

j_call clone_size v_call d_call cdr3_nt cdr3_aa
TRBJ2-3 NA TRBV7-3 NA TGTGCCAGCAGCCCCCAGCCCAGGAGGGCCACAGATACGCAGTATTTT CASSPQPRRATDTQYF
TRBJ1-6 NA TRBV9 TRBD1 TGTGCCAGCAGCCTCAAAACAGGGGGCGCTTCACCCCTCCACTTT CASSLKTGGASPLHF
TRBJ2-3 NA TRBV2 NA TGTGCCAGCACTGGTCAGGCGGGGCGAACAGATACGCAGTATTTT CASTGQAGRTDTQYF
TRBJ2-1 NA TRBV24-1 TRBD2 TGTGCCACCAGTGGGGTAACCGGGACTAGCGGTCCTAGCTCCTACAATGAGCAGTTCTTC CATSGVTGTSGPSSYNEQFF
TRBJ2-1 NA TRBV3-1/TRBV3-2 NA TGTGCCAGCAGCCAAGCATTACTAGACAATGAGCAGTTCTTC CASSQALLDNEQFF
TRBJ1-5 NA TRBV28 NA TGTGCCAGCAGTTTACATCAGGGTCCCCAGCCCCAGCATTTT CASSLHQGPQPQHF
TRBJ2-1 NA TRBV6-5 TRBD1 TGTGCCAGCAGCAAGGGGACAGGAAACAATGAGCAGTTCTTC CASSKGTGNNEQFF
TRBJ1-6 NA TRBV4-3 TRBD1 TGCGCCAGCAGCCAATGGACAGGGGGGAATTCACCCCTCCACTTT CASSQWTGGNSPLHF
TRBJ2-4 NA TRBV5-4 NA TGTGCCAGCAGCTTCCGGGGGGCGCGGGACAAAAACATTCAGTACTTC CASSFRGARDKNIQYF
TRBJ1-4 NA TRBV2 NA TGTGCCAGCAGTACTCACAGAGCTAATGAAAAACTGTTTTTT CASSTHRANEKLFF
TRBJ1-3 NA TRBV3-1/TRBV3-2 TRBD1 TGTGCCAGCAGCCAGGGGACAGTCTCTGGAAACACCATATATTTT CASSQGTVSGNTIYF
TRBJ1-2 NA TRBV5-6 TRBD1 TGTGCCAGCAGCTTTTGGACGACAGGGGATCTCTATGGCTACACCTTC CASSFWTTGDLYGYTF
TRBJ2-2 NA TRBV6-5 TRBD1 TGTGCCAGCAGTTACCCGGGACAGGGGGTCTGGGAGCTGTTTTTT CASSYPGQGVWELFF
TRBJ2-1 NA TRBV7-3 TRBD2 TGTGCCAGCGGCGGGGGTCCCTCCTACAATGAGCAGTTCTTC CASGGGPSYNEQFF
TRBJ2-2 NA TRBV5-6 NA TGTGCCAGCAGCTTCAGCGGGTTAAGCACCGGGGAGCTGTTTTTT CASSFSGLSTGELFF
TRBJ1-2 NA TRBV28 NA TGTGCCAGCAGTTTACTGAGGAGCGGTTATGGCTACACCTTC CASSLLRSGYGYTF
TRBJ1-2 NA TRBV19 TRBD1 TGTGCCAGTAGTATTGAACAGGGGACGATTTCATTGACCAACTATGGCTACACCTTC CASSIEQGTISLTNYGYTF
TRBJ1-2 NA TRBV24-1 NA TGTGCCACCAGTGACTCGCAGCAACAGGGCTATGGCTACACCTTC CATSDSQQQGYGYTF
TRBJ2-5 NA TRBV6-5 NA TGTGCCAGCAGTCCCTCTTTAGCACGGGACCAGTACTTC CASSPSLARDQYF
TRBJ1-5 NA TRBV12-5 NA TGTGCTAGTGGAATAGACAATCAGCCCCAGCATTTT CASGIDNQPQHF
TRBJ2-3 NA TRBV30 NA TGTGCCTGGGGGGGGCTTGGGACAGATACGCAGTATTTT CAWGGLGTDTQYF
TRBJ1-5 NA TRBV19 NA TGTGCCAGTAGTACCTCGGGAGTCAATCAGCCCCAGCATTTT CASSTSGVNQPQHF
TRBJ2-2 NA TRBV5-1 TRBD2 TGTGCCAGCAGCTTGGTGATCGGGACTAGCGGGAGTGGGACCGGGGAGCTGTTTTTT CASSLVIGTSGSGTGELFF
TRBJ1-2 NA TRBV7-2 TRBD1 TGTGCCAGCAGCTTAGGACAGGGTGTCCATGGCTACACCTTC CASSLGQGVHGYTF
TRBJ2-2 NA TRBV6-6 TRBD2 TGTGCCAGCAATCCTAGCGGAGCCAACACCGGGGAGCTGTTTTTT CASNPSGANTGELFF
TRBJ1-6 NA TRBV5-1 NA TGTGCCAGCAGTCGGGAGAATTCACCCCTCCACTTT CASSRENSPLHF
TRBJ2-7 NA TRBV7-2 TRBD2 TGTGCCAGCAGCCAACAGGGGACTAGCGGGGTGGGATCCTACGAGCAGTACTTC CASSQQGTSGVGSYEQYF
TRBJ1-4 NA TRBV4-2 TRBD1 TGTGCCAGCACCAGGGAGGACAGGGGAGGAAAACTGTTTTTT CASTREDRGGKLFF
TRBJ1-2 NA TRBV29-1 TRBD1 TGCAGCGTTGAGGAGGACAGGATCTATGGCTACACCTTC CSVEEDRIYGYTF
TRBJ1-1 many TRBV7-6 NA TGTGCCAGCAGCTTATCCCGGACACGGGAGGCCACTGAAGCTTTCTTT CASSLSRTREATEAFF
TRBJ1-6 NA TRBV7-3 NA TGTGCCAGCAGCGCAGCCGGGATCTTGGACAATTCACCCCTCCACTTT CASSAAGILDNSPLHF
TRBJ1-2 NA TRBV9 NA TGTGCCAGCAGCGTAGATTCAGGGGTTCGTGGCTACACCTTC CASSVDSGVRGYTF
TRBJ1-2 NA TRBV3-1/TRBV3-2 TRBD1 TGTGCCAGCAGCCCCCCCGGGACAGGGATCTATGGCTACACCTTC CASSPPGTGIYGYTF